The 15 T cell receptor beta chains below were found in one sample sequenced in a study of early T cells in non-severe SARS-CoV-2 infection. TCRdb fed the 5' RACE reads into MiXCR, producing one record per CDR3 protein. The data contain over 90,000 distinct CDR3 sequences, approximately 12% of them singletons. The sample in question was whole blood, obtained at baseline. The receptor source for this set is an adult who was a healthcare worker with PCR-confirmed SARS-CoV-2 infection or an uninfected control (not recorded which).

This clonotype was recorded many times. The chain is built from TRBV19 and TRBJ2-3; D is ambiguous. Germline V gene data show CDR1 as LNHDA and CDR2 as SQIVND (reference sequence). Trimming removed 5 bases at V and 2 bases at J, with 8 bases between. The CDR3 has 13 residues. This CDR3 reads CASSPINTDTQYF. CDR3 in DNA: TGTGCCAGTAGTCCGATCAACACAGATACGCAGTATTTT.

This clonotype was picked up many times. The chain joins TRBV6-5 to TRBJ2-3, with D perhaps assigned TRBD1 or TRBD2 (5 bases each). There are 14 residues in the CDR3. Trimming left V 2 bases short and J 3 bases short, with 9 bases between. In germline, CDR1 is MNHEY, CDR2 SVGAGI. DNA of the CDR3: TGTGCCAGCAGTTACGGGGGTCGGACAGATACGCAGTATTTT. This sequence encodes CASSYGGRTDTQYF.

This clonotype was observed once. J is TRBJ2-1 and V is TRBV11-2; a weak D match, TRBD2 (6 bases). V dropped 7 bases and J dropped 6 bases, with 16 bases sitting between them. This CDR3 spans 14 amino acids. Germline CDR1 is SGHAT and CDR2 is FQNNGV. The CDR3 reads CASIGGLYPNEQFF. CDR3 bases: TGTGCCAGCATTGGAGGGTTGTATCCCAATGAGCAGTTCTTC.

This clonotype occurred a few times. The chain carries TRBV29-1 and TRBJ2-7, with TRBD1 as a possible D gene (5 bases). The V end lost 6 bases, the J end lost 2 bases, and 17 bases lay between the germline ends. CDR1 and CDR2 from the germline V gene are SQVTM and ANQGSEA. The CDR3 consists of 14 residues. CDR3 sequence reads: CSVQTGDSPYEQYF. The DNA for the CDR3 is TGCAGCGTACAAACAGGAGATTCCCCCTACGAGCAGTACTTC.

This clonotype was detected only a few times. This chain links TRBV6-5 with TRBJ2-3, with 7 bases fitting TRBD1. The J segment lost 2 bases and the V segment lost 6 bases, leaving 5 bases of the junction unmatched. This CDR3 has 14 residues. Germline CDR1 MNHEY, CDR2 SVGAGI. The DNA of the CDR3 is TGTGCCAGCAGGCCGGGACAGCACACAGATACGCAGTATTTT. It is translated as CASRPGQHTDTQYF.

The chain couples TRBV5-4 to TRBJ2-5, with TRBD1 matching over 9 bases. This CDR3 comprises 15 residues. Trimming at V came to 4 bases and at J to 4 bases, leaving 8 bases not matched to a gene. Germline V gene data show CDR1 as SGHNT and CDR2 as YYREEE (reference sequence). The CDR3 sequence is CASSGIQGAGETQYF. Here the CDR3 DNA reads TGTGCCAGCAGCGGGATACAGGGGGCTGGAGAGACCCAGTACTTC.

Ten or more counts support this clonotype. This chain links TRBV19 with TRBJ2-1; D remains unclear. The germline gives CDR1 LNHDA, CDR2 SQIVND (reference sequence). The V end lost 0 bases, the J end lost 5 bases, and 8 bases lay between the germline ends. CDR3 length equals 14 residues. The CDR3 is CASSIDRVHNEQFF. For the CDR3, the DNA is TGTGCCAGTAGTATAGATCGGGTCCACAATGAGCAGTTCTTC.

As DNA, the CDR3 is TGTGCCAGCAGCTACCAAAAAAGTGGGGGGCGTAACTATGGCTACACCTTC. It specifies CASSYQKSGGRNYGYTF. The rearrangement uses TRBV7-9 and TRBJ1-2, with D tentatively TRBD1 (6 bases). Looked up from germline, CDR1 is SEHNR and CDR2 is FQNEAQ (reference sequence). V was shortened by 4 bases and J by 1 base, with 19 bases between the two germline ends. The CDR3 is 17 residues long.

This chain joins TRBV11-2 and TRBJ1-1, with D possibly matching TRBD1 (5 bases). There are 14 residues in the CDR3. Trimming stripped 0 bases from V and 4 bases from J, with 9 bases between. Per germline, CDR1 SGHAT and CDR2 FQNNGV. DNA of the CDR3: TGTGCCAGCAGCTTAGATTCCAGGGCCACTGAAGCTTTCTTT. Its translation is CASSLDSRATEAFF.

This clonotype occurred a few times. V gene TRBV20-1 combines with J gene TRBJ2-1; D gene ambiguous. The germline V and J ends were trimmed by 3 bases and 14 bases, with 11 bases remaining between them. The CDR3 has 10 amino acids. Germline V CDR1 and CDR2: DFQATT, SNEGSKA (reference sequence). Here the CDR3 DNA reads TGCAGTGCTAGCCTTTTGGGGAAGTTCTTC. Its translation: CSASLLGKFF.

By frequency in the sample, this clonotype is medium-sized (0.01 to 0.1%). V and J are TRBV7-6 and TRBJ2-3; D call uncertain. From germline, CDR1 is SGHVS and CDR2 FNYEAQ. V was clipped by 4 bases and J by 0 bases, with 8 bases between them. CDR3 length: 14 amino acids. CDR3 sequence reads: CASSYGGSTDTQYF. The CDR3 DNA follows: TGTGCCAGCAGCTACGGTGGTAGCACAGATACGCAGTATTTT.

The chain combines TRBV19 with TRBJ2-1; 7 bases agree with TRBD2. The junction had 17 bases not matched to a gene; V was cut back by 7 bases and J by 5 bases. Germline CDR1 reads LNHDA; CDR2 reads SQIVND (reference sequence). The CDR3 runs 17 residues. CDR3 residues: CASTLSDPAGMHNEQFF. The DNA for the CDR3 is TGTGCCAGTACCCTCTCCGACCCAGCGGGGATGCACAATGAGCAGTTCTTC.

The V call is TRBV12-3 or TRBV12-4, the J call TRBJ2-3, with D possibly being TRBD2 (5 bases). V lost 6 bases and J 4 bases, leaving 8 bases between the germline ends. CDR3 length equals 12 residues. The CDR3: CASRLAADTQYF. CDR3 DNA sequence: TGTGCCAGCAGGCTAGCCGCAGATACGCAGTATTTT.

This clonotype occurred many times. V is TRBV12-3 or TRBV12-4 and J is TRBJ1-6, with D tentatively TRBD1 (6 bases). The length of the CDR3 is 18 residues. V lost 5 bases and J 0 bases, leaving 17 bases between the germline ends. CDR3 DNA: TGTGCCAGCAGTCGAACCGGGACAAGAAGCTCCTATAATTCACCCCTCCACTTT. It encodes CASSRTGTRSSYNSPLHF.

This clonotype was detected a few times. The CDR3: CANRASNTGELFF. For the CDR3, the DNA is TGTGCCAACAGGGCTTCGAACACCGGGGAGCTGTTTTTT. The rearrangement uses TRBV7-3 and TRBJ2-2; possible D gene TRBD1, 6 bases. Germline CDR1 SGHTA, CDR2 FQGTGA. The V end was cut by 10 bases, the J end by 0 bases, with 9 bases between. The CDR3 extends over 13 amino acids. The full variable domain, completed using reference TRBV7-3 and TRBJ2-2, is GAGVSQTPSNKVTEKGKYVELRCDPISGHTALYWYRQSLGQGPEFLIYFQGTGAADDSGLPNDRFFAVRPEGSVSTLKIQRTERGDSAVYLCANRASNTGELFFGEGSRLTVL.